Following are 28 T cell receptor beta chains from one sample sequenced in a study of CD8 T cells in ankylosing spondylitis. TCRdb reanalysed the 5' RACE reads using MiXCR and keeps one entry per CDR3 protein. This repertoire shows tens of thousands of distinct CDR3 sequences, approximately 16% found once; its top ten account for around 45%. The sample was blood. The receptors were sampled from a male donor with ankylosing spondylitis or in good health (not recorded which).

This clonotype was counted a few times. The gene calls are TRBV12-3 or TRBV12-4 and TRBJ2-7; D remains unclear. Between the trimmed V and J ends, which lost 6 bases and 4 bases, there was a span of 19 bases. This CDR3 region has 15 residues. DNA of the CDR3: TGTGCCAGCAGCTCGGACGGCCGGGTCACGTACGAGCAGTACTTC. Translating it yields CASSSDGRVTYEQYF.

There are a few counts of this clonotype. The genes are TRBV9 and TRBJ1-5; D remains ambiguous. Germline values: CDR1 SGDLS, CDR2 YYNGEE. The CDR3 contains 15 residues. The V end lost 3 bases, the J end lost 5 bases, and 15 bases lay between the germline ends. This chain's CDR3 is CASSASEGNHQPQHF. The CDR3 DNA reads as TGTGCCAGCAGCGCCTCTGAGGGTAACCATCAGCCCCAGCATTTT.

This clonotype was counted between two and nine times. The chain is built from TRBV20-1 and TRBJ2-7; 8 bases are a match to TRBD2. Trimming at V came to 6 bases and at J to 5 bases, leaving 15 bases not matched to a gene. There are 15 residues in the CDR3. CDR1 and CDR2 (germline): DFQATT, SNEGSKA (reference sequence). In DNA, the CDR3 is TGCAGTGCCCTGTCTACTAGCGGCGGGGACCACGAGCAGTACTTC. Amino acids: CSALSTSGGDHEQYF.

The rearrangement links TRBV7-9 to TRBJ2-1; 10 nucleotides match TRBD2. Germline CDR1 reads SEHNR; CDR2 reads FQNEAQ (reference sequence). The CDR3 contains 14 residues. After removal of 7 bases from V and 8 bases from J, the junction contained 8 bases not matched to a gene. Here the CDR3 reads CASTGLAGVDEQFF. CDR3 in DNA: TGTGCCAGCACGGGCCTAGCGGGAGTTGATGAGCAGTTCTTC.

The rearrangement uses TRBV28 and TRBJ2-1; the D is unclear. V was pared by 4 bases and J by 7 bases, with 5 bases between. Germline loops: CDR1 MDHEN, CDR2 SYDVKM. The CDR3 has 11 amino acids. In nucleotides, the CDR3 is TGTGCCAGCAGTTACGTAAATGAGCAGTTCTTC. Residues: CASSYVNEQFF.

This sequence joins TRBV29-1 and TRBJ2-1, with 15 positions matching TRBD2. In germline, CDR1 is SQVTM, CDR2 ANQGSEA. The V and J ends lost 5 bases and 12 bases, in that order; junction bases with no gene match: 8. The CDR3 loop spans 14 amino acids. The CDR3 spells CSVIRTSGRGGQFF. CDR3 nucleotides: TGCAGCGTTATAAGGACTAGCGGGAGGGGGGGGCAGTTCTTC.

This clonotype was seen a handful of times. One end of the junction is discordant with germline, which a read error may explain. The rearrangement links TRBV27 to TRBJ2-2; no definite D call. The CDR3 runs to 12 residues. Germline CDR1 and CDR2: MNHEY and SMNVEV (reference sequence). CDR3 nucleotide sequence: TGTGACAGCAGTTTCGGTCACGGGGAGCTGTTTTTT. Translated: CDSSFGHGELFF.

This clonotype has a handful of counts. The CDR3 loop reads CASSLVGRDEAFF. The CDR3 nucleotides read TGTGCCAGCAGTTTAGTAGGCAGGGATGAAGCTTTCTTT. The chain links TRBV12-3 or TRBV12-4 to TRBJ1-1; a weak D match, TRBD1 (5 bases). V lost 1 base to trimming and J lost 7 bases, with 10 bases between them. This CDR3 has 13 amino acids.

The rearrangement joins TRBV7-3 to TRBJ2-5, with D hard to call. Germline V gene lookup returns CDR1 SGHTA and CDR2 FQGTGA. Between the trimmed V and J ends, which lost 3 bases and 2 bases, there was a span of 7 bases. CDR3 length: 13 amino acids. CDR3 DNA: TGTGCCAGCAGCTTCCGCGCGCAAGAGACCCAGTACTTC. Its translation: CASSFRAQETQYF. The entire variable domain, with the rest obtained from reference TRBV7-3 and TRBJ2-5, is as follows: GAGVSQTPSNKVTEKGKYVELRCDPISGHTALYWYRQSLGQGPEFLIYFQGTGAADDSGLPNDRFFAVRPEGSVSTLKIQRTERGDSAVYLCASSFRAQETQYFGPGTRLLVL.

The sample holds a few counts of this clonotype. This rearrangement joins TRBV11-2 to TRBJ2-1; 7 bases match TRBD1. Germline V lookup: CDR1 SGHAT, CDR2 FQNNGV. There are 15 residues in the CDR3. J gave up 8 bases and V 8 bases, and 15 bases lay outside the gene matches. The CDR3: CASRRIGGPVHEQFF. DNA for the CDR3: TGTGCCAGCCGAAGAATAGGGGGCCCTGTACATGAGCAGTTCTTC.

V gene TRBV7-9 combines with J gene TRBJ1-1, with a weak D call TRBD1 (5 bases). Germline V gene data show CDR1 as SEHNR and CDR2 as FQNEAQ (reference sequence). The CDR3 has 13 amino acids. V was cut by 1 base and J by 6 bases, with 9 bases left in between. The CDR3 bases are TGTGCCAGCAGCTTAGAGGCGGGGGCTGAAGCTTTCTTT. It encodes CASSLEAGAEAFF. The whole variable domain, remainder taken from reference TRBV7-9 and TRBJ1-1, is DTGVSQNPRHKITKRGQNVTFRCDPISEHNRLYWYRQTLGQGPEFLTYFQNEAQLEKSRLLSDRFSAERPKGSFSTLEIQRTEQGDSAMYLCASSLEAGAEAFFGQGTRLTVV.

The chain carries TRBV25-1 and TRBJ2-3; the D gene is possibly TRBD2 (6 bases). From germline, CDR1 is MGHDK and CDR2 SYGVNS. The V and J ends lost 4 bases and 0 bases respectively, with 14 bases between them. The CDR3 has 16 amino acids. The CDR3 region has the DNA TGTGCCAGCAGTGGAACCGGGACTTTTAGCACAGATACGCAGTATTTT. This sequence encodes CASSGTGTFSTDTQYF. Full variable domain (rest looked up from reference TRBV25-1 and TRBJ2-3): EADIYQTPRYLVIGTGKKITLECSQTMGHDKMYWYQQDPGMELHLIHYSYGVNSTEKGDLSSESTVSRIRTEHFPLTLESARPSHTSQYLCASSGTGTFSTDTQYFGPGTRLTVL.

The table lists this clonotype with many counts. The chain combines TRBV24-1 with TRBJ1-1; the D is unclear. This CDR3 comprises 12 residues. V was shortened by 5 bases and J by 1 base, with 4 bases between the two germline ends. Germline loops: CDR1 KGHDR, CDR2 SFDVKD. CDR3 bases: TGTGCCACCAGTGCAGGGAACACTGAAGCTTTCTTT. Its translation is CATSAGNTEAFF.

The chain joins TRBV9 to TRBJ2-3, with D hard to call. Germline-derived CDR1 and CDR2 are SGDLS and YYNGEE. V lost 0 bases and J lost 4, with 3 bases in between. This CDR3 is 12 amino acids long. The CDR3 spells CASSVDSDTQYF. DNA of the CDR3: TGTGCCAGCAGCGTAGATTCAGATACGCAGTATTTT.

This clonotype was seen only a few times. CDR3 bases: TGCAGTGCCCCCGGGACAGGGAGGGGCACAGATACGCAGTATTTT. This encodes CSAPGTGRGTDTQYF. The rearrangement joins TRBV20-1 to TRBJ2-3; 9 bases are a match to TRBD1. Germline lookup yields CDR1 DFQATT and CDR2 SNEGSKA (reference sequence). This CDR3 has 15 residues. The V and J ends lost 6 bases and 1 base, in that order; junction bases with no gene match: 8.

The J gene is TRBJ1-5, the V gene TRBV20-1; perhaps TRBD1 as D (6 bases). Germline assignment: CDR1 DFQATT and CDR2 SNEGSKA (reference sequence). The CDR3 consists of 12 residues. The CDR3 region is CSVRTENQPQHF. The CDR3 DNA reads as TGCAGCGTCAGGACAGAAAATCAGCCCCAGCATTTT.

This clonotype was detected a few times. The chain combines TRBV2 with TRBJ2-1, with 9 bases fitting TRBD1. CDR1 and CDR2 (germline): SNHLY, FYNNEI. V shed 3 bases, J shed 3 bases, and the junction held 3 bases outside the gene matches. The CDR3 covers 15 residues. For the CDR3, the DNA is TGTGCCAGCAGTGAGGAGACAGGGGGCTACAATGAGCAGTTCTTC. This encodes CASSEETGGYNEQFF.

This chain links TRBV7-3 with TRBJ2-5; D is perhaps TRBD1 or TRBD2 (5 bases each). The CDR3 consists of 14 residues. From germline, CDR1 is SGHTA and CDR2 FQGTGA. Trimming cost V 5 bases and J 5 bases, with 15 bases left between them. The CDR3 is CASSLTGGGETQYF. The CDR3 nucleotides are TGTGCCAGCAGCCTCACAGGAGGCGGGGAGACCCAGTACTTC.

The V gene is TRBV27, the J gene TRBJ2-2; either TRBD1 or TRBD2 may fit D (5 bases each). Germline assignment: CDR1 MNHEY and CDR2 SMNVEV (reference sequence). The CDR3 totals 14 residues. V shed 2 bases and J shed 7 bases, with 11 bases lying between them. CDR3 in amino acids: CASSLAGTVGELFF. DNA for the CDR3: TGTGCCAGCAGTTTAGCAGGGACCGTCGGGGAGCTGTTTTTT.

On this clonotype itself: A much larger clone lies a single base off, so this may be a read error. This chain joins TRBV12-3 or TRBV12-4 and TRBJ1-1, with D possibly matching TRBD1 (5 bases). This CDR3 spans 15 amino acids. The CDR3 sequence: CVSSPLGGFGTEAFF. The CDR3 DNA sequence: TGTGTCAGCAGTCCCCTTGGGGGGTTTGGGACTGAAGCTTTCTTT.

In this sample, this clonotype turned up a few times. This chain links TRBV5-1 with TRBJ2-5; D is undetermined. The germline V gene has CDR1 SGHRS and CDR2 YFSETQ. Trimming removed 0 bases at V and 2 bases at J, with 11 bases between. The CDR3 runs 15 residues. CDR3 residues: CASSLVGNFQETQYF. CDR3 nucleotides: TGCGCCAGCAGCTTGGTAGGGAACTTTCAAGAGACCCAGTACTTC. Variable domain in full (rest from reference TRBV5-1 and TRBJ2-5): KAGVTQTPRYLIKTRGQQVTLSCSPISGHRSVSWYQQTPGQGLQFLFEYFSETQRNKGNFPGRFSGRQFSNSRSEMNVSTLELGDSALYLCASSLVGNFQETQYFGPGTRLLVL.

The rearrangement joins TRBV6-5 to TRBJ2-7; 7 nucleotides match TRBD2. V lost 7 bases and J lost 0; bases outside the gene matches: 3. The CDR3 runs 13 residues. Germline V gene lookup returns CDR1 MNHEY and CDR2 SVGAGI. CDR3 coding DNA: TGTGCCAGCAAGGCTAGCGGCTCCTACGAGCAGTACTTC. Translation gives CASKASGSYEQYF.

This chain uses TRBV29-1 with TRBJ2-1, with a tentative D call TRBD2 (6 bases). Germline loops: CDR1 SQVTM, CDR2 ANQGSEA. Trimming removed 2 bases from V and 0 bases from J, with 11 bases in between. There are 15 residues in the CDR3. DNA for the CDR3: TGCAGCGTTGAACTAGCGCCTTCCTCCTACAATGAGCAGTTCTTC. Amino acid sequence: CSVELAPSSYNEQFF.

The rearrangement links TRBV20-1 to TRBJ2-3; D unresolved. The CDR3 loop spans 13 amino acids. The germline gives CDR1 DFQATT, CDR2 SNEGSKA (reference sequence). Trimming cost V 1 base and J 0 bases, with 5 bases left between them. The CDR3 bases are TGCAGTGCTAGAGGGGCTAGCACAGATACGCAGTATTTT. This encodes CSARGASTDTQYF.

J is TRBJ2-2 and V is TRBV28; tentatively, D is TRBD1 (5 bases). CDR3 length: 17 residues. V was clipped by 8 bases and J by 1 base, with 20 bases between them. Germline CDR1 MDHEN, CDR2 SYDVKM. CDR3 residues: CASVPLGQIENTGELFF. Written as DNA, the CDR3 is TGTGCCAGCGTCCCCCTGGGGCAGATCGAGAACACCGGGGAGCTGTTTTTT.

This chain joins TRBV28 and TRBJ1-5; 8 bases are shared with TRBD1. V dropped 6 bases and J dropped 6; count of bases not matched to a gene: 16. This CDR3 has 17 residues. In germline, CDR1 is MDHEN, CDR2 SYDVKM. In nucleotides, the CDR3 is TGTGCCAGCAGCCCCAGTCGAGGACAGGGTGTATCTCAGCCCCAGCATTTT. Translation gives CASSPSRGQGVSQPQHF.

This clonotype has just a few counts. This chain joins TRBV5-1 and TRBJ2-2, with 7 bases identical to TRBD1. The V and J ends lost 4 bases and 1 base, in that order; junction bases with no gene match: 1. This CDR3 is 14 amino acids long. Germline CDR1 and CDR2: SGHRS and YFSETQ. DNA for the CDR3: TGCGCCAGCAGCAGGACAGGGAACACCGGGGAGCTGTTTTTT. This translates into CASSRTGNTGELFF.

This clonotype has only a few counts. The chain employs TRBV12-3 or TRBV12-4 and TRBJ2-2, with 8 nucleotides matching TRBD1. The CDR3 consists of 17 residues. J lost 3 bases, V lost 5 bases, and 11 bases had no gene match. CDR3 nucleotide sequence: TGTGCCAGCAGTCCAGGGACAGGACGCTTCGACACCGGGGAGCTGTTTTTT. Protein product: CASSPGTGRFDTGELFF.